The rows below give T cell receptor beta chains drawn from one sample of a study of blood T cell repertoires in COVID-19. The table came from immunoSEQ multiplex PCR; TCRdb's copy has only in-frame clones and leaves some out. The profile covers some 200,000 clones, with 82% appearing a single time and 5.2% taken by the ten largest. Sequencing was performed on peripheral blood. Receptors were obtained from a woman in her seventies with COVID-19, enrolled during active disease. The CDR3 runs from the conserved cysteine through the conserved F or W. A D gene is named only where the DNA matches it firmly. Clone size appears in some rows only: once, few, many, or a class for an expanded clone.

TGCGCCAGCAGCGGACAGGGTGGGGAGAACACTGAAGCTTTCTTT CASSGQGGENTEAFF TRBJ1-1 . TRBD1 TRBV5-1
TGTGCCAGCAGCTTAGAACAGGGGGCTGGCGGCGAGCAGTACTTC CASSLEQGAGGEQYF TRBJ2-7 . TRBD1 TRBV7-2
TGTGCCAGCAGACGCGGTGAAGTCTCACCCCTCCACTTT CASRRGEVSPLHF TRBJ1-6 . . TRBV7-9
TGCGCCAGCAGCCAATCTGGGGAGTATACCACTGAAGCTTTCTTT CASSQSGEYTTEAFF TRBJ1-1 . . TRBV4-3
TGTGCCAGCTCACCAGGTGCCCCGAGCTCCTACAATGAGCAGTTCTTC CASSPGAPSSYNEQFF TRBJ2-1 . . TRBV18
TGTGCCAGCTCCCCCGCCGCGTTATCCTACAATGAGCAGTTCTTC CASSPAALSYNEQFF TRBJ2-1 . . TRBV28
TGTGCCAGCAGCTTCCAACCCGTGACAAGCGGGTCGACCTACGAGCAGTACTTC CASSFQPVTSGSTYEQYF TRBJ2-7 . . TRBV7-9
TGTGCCAGCAGTTACCGGGACAGGGGTTATGGCTACACCTTC CASSYRDRGYGYTF TRBJ1-2 . TRBD1 TRBV6-5
TGTGCCAGCAACTTTTATAGCGGGAGAAACACAGATACGCAGTATTTT CASNFYSGRNTDTQYF TRBJ2-3 . TRBD2 TRBV5-6
TGTGCCAGCAGTTGGGGGGGACAGGTCAATCAGCCCCAGCATTTT CASSWGGQVNQPQHF TRBJ1-5 . TRBD1 TRBV6-2/TRBV6-3
TGTGCCAGCAGAACCGGGACAGGGGTTTTTGAAGCTTTCTTT CASRTGTGVFEAFF TRBJ1-1 . TRBD1 TRBV6-5
TGCGCCAGCAGCTTGGACCCGGGATCGACCGGGGAGCTGTTTTTT CASSLDPGSTGELFF TRBJ2-2 many . TRBV5-1
TGTGCCGGAGTACCAACGGGGACTAATGAAAAACTGTTTTTT CAGVPTGTNEKLFF TRBJ1-4 . . TRBV2
TGTGCCACCAGTGAAGCTAGGACGCGTACAGGTGAGCAGTTCTTC CATSEARTRTGEQFF TRBJ2-1 . . TRBV24-1
TGTGCCAGCAGCTCGCGGACAGGGCTAGATACGCAGTATTTT CASSSRTGLDTQYF TRBJ2-3 . TRBD1 TRBV5-4
TGTGCCAGCAGTTTATCGGGTGGGGCGGGAGCTACCTTTATCTACAATGAGCAGTTCTTC CASSLSGGAGATFIYNEQFF TRBJ2-1 . TRBD2 TRBV27
TGTGCCTGGAGTATGCCGGGACAATATAATTCACCCCTCCACTTT CAWSMPGQYNSPLHF TRBJ1-6 . . TRBV30
TGTGCCAGCAGCCCGGGACAGGCGAACACTGAAGCTTTCTTT CASSPGQANTEAFF TRBJ1-1 . TRBD1 TRBV3-1/TRBV3-2
TGTGCCAGCATGGTGAGGGCTGGAAACACCATATATTTT CASMVRAGNTIYF TRBJ1-3 . . TRBV28
TGTGCCAGCAGCCAGGGAGGGTACACAGATACGCAGTATTTT CASSQGGYTDTQYF TRBJ2-3 once TRBD2 TRBV7-3
TGTGCCAGCAGCCTCGGGTTATCAGATACGCAGTATTTT CASSLGLSDTQYF TRBJ2-3 once . TRBV7-3
TGTGCCAGCAGTGACAGCGGGACTACCTACGAGCAGTACTTC CASSDSGTTYEQYF TRBJ2-7 . TRBD2 TRBV2
TGTGCCAGCAGTTACCCCCTCAGTGACGAGCAGTACTTC CASSYPLSDEQYF TRBJ2-7 . . TRBV6-2/TRBV6-3
TGTGCCAGCAGTTACGCGGATAACTATGGCTACACCTTC CASSYADNYGYTF TRBJ1-2 . . TRBV6-2/TRBV6-3
TGTGCCAGTAGTATCCGAGGACAGGGTAGCGCAGATACGCAGTATTTT CASSIRGQGSADTQYF TRBJ2-3 once TRBD1 TRBV19
TGTGCCAGCAGCCGTACGATGAACGGGGGAGCGGTGAAAGAAAAACTGTTTTTT CASSRTMNGGAVKEKLFF TRBJ1-4 . . TRBV5-5
TGTGCCAGCAGCCCCCGAGGAGGAAGGGAGCAGTATTTT CASSPRGGREQYF TRBJ2-3 . . TRBV28
TGTGCCAGTAGCGGGGAAGGGTACCAAGAGACCCAGTACTTC CASSGEGYQETQYF TRBJ2-5 . . TRBV19
TGTGCCAGCAGCCCCGGTGGGGGGAGAAGCCACAATGAGCAGTTCTTC CASSPGGGRSHNEQFF TRBJ2-1 once . TRBV9
TGTGCCAGCAGTTACGACCCCGGGCGGGCAGATACGCAGTATTTT CASSYDPGRADTQYF TRBJ2-3 few . TRBV7-6
TGTGCCAGCAGACCCAGCGGGAGAAGGAATGAGCAGTTCTTC CASRPSGRRNEQFF TRBJ2-1 . TRBD2 TRBV6-5
TGCGCCAGCAGCTTTCCCTCTTCCTACGAGCAGTACTTC CASSFPSSYEQYF TRBJ2-7 . . TRBV5-1
TGTGCCAGCAGCCCCACGGGGGAGGGGGAAATAGAAGAGACCCAGTACTTC CASSPTGEGEIEETQYF TRBJ2-5 few . TRBV13
TGTGCCAGCAGCCCGACGGGGACACCCGGAAACACCATATATTTT CASSPTGTPGNTIYF TRBJ1-3 . . TRBV11-2
TGTGCCAGCACAGAACAGGGGGCGAGCTCCTACGAGCAGTACTTC CASTEQGASSYEQYF TRBJ2-7 few TRBD1 TRBV2
TGCTGCGTTGGGGGAGGGGGTATCACCGGGGAGCTGTTTTTT CCVGGGGITGELFF TRBJ2-2 once . TRBV29-1
TGTGCCACCTTAGGAACCGCCCCAGGGAACACCGGGGAGCTGTTTTTT CATLGTAPGNTGELFF TRBJ2-2 . . TRBV24-1